Following are 26 T cell receptor beta chains from one sample sequenced in a study of T cell responses to AZD1222 COVID-19 vaccine. TCRdb's copy holds only in-frame clones and misses some; the assay was immunoSEQ multiplex PCR. This table has 84,000 or so clones, 80% to 90% appearing once. Sample: peripheral blood, taken on day 0 of AZD1222 vaccination. The origin of the receptors is an adult in good health.

The genes are TRBV19 and TRBJ1-3, with a tentative D call TRBD1 (6 bases). This CDR3 spans 20 amino acids. V was pared by 7 bases and J by 0 bases, with 28 bases between. CDR1 and CDR2 (germline): LNHDA, SQIVND (reference sequence). The CDR3 region is CASTKRGDASRSYSGNTIYF. In DNA, the CDR3 is TGTGCCAGTACTAAAAGGGGGGACGCATCCCGGTCCTACTCTGGAAACACCATATATTTT.

This clone was detected a few times. The rearrangement uses TRBV21-1 and TRBJ1-4. TRBV21-1 is listed as a pseudogene. The CDR3 contains 16 residues. CDR3: CASSSRMAQVDEKLFF. The CDR3 bases are TGTGCCAGCAGCTCCCGGATGGCCCAAGTAGATGAAAAACTGTTTTTT.

The chain employs TRBV6-6 and TRBJ2-7; 9 bases align to TRBD2. The CDR3 covers 14 residues. J lost 5 bases, V lost 2 bases, and 4 bases had no gene match. Germline CDR1 is MNHNY and CDR2 is SVGAGI (reference sequence). The CDR3 DNA sequence: TGTGCCAGCAGTTACGCGACTAGCGGCCACGAGCAGTACTTC. Residues: CASSYATSGHEQYF.

This chain connects TRBV19 to TRBJ1-5; D unresolved. The ends were cut back, 5 bases at V and 2 bases at J, with 10 bases in the middle. Germline-derived CDR1 and CDR2 are LNHDA and SQIVND (reference sequence). This CDR3 is 14 amino acids long. The CDR3 sequence is CASSYEGGNQPQHF. In DNA, the CDR3 is TGTGCCAGTAGTTATGAGGGAGGCAATCAGCCCCAGCATTTT.

This chain joins TRBV7-2 and TRBJ1-4; 7 nucleotides line up with TRBD1. There are 14 residues in the CDR3. Germline V gene lookup returns CDR1 SGHTA and CDR2 FQGNSA. The V gene end was trimmed by 5 bases and the J gene end by 5 bases; junction bases not matched to a gene: 5. The CDR3 here is CASSPGQTNEKLFF. The CDR3 DNA sequence: TGTGCCAGCAGCCCGGGACAGACAAATGAAAAACTGTTTTTT.

This chain connects TRBV5-8 to TRBJ2-7; D gene unclear. The CDR3 covers 15 residues. V lost 9 bases and J 2 bases, leaving 21 bases between the germline ends. The germline V gene encodes CDR1 SGHTS and CDR2 YDEGEE. CDR3 bases: TGTGCCACCACCTACGGTTACGGCGGTCCCTACGAGCAGTACTTC. This gives the protein CATTYGYGGPYEQYF.

This rearrangement joins TRBV3-1 (or the pseudogene TRBV3-2) to TRBJ2-2, with D possibly being TRBD2 (5 bases). Trimming took 7 bases from V and 0 from J, leaving 9 bases between them. The CDR3 runs 14 residues. CDR1 is LGHDT, CDR2 YNNKEL, per germline (reference sequence). The CDR3 protein is CASKVGANTGELFF. The CDR3 nucleotides read TGTGCCAGCAAGGTCGGGGCGAACACCGGGGAGCTGTTTTTT.

This clone has just one count. The chain combines TRBV28 with TRBJ1-1; 12 bases map to TRBD1. Per germline, CDR1 MDHEN and CDR2 SYDVKM. The CDR3 covers 12 residues. J lost 11 bases, V lost 6 bases, and 4 bases had no gene match. CDR3: CASSRDRGLAFF. CDR3 nucleotide sequence: TGTGCCAGCAGCAGGGACAGGGGGCTGGCTTTCTTT.

The chain combines TRBV18 with TRBJ2-1; a weak D match, TRBD1 (6 bases). The CDR3 contains 16 residues. V shed 2 bases and J shed 7 bases, with 18 bases lying between them. Germline CDR1 reads KGHSH; CDR2 reads LQKENI. CDR3 nucleotides: TGTGCCAGCTCACCAGGGCTAGGGGGAGTGGAGAATGAGCAGTTCTTC. This gives the protein CASSPGLGGVENEQFF.

J is TRBJ1-6 and V is TRBV27; tentative D call: TRBD1 (5 bases). The germline gives CDR1 MNHEY, CDR2 SMNVEV (reference sequence). Trimming pared 1 base from V and 10 bases from J, leaving 5 bases between. The CDR3 length is 12 residues. The CDR3 loop is CASSLWGSPLHF. CDR3 DNA sequence: TGTGCCAGCAGTTTATGGGGGTCACCCCTCCACTTT.

The CDR3 sequence is CASRGGSWITDTQYF. The CDR3 nucleotides are TGTGCCAGCAGGGGGGGTAGCTGGATCACAGATACGCAGTATTTT. The rearrangement links TRBV28 to TRBJ2-3; D perhaps matches TRBD2 (6 bases). The CDR3 extends over 15 amino acids. Trimming shortened V by 6 bases and J by 2 bases, and 15 bases separated the two germline ends. CDR1 and CDR2 (germline): MDHEN, SYDVKM.

This clone was recorded a few times. The V gene is TRBV19, the J gene TRBJ2-1, with 11 bases lining up with TRBD1. Trimming at V came to 7 bases and at J to 8 bases, leaving 13 bases not matched to a gene. The CDR3 loop spans 16 amino acids. Germline assignment: CDR1 LNHDA and CDR2 SQIVND (reference sequence). In nucleotides, the CDR3 is TGTGCCAGTATCTCGGACAGGGGGCATAAGTCGGATGAGCAGTTCTTC. Amino acid sequence: CASISDRGHKSDEQFF.

The J gene is TRBJ2-3, the V gene TRBV5-4, with no clear D. V was shortened by 4 bases and J by 2 bases, with 5 bases between the two germline ends. Per the germline V gene, CDR1 is SGHNT and CDR2 is YYREEE (reference sequence). The CDR3 length is 12 residues. CDR3 amino acids: CASSLTTDTQYF. DNA of the CDR3: TGTGCCAGCAGCCTGACCACAGATACGCAGTATTTT.

The chain carries TRBV18 and TRBJ1-1, with D perhaps TRBD1 (6 bases). The CDR3 runs to 13 residues. The germline gives CDR1 KGHSH, CDR2 LQKENI. Deletions cut 2 bases from V and 4 bases from J, with 8 bases between. This CDR3 is CASSPVGGTEAFF. CDR3 bases: TGTGCCAGCTCACCAGTAGGGGGCACTGAAGCTTTCTTT.

This chain connects TRBV7-3 to TRBJ2-2; 9 bases align to TRBD2. With V trimmed by 5 bases and J by 5 bases, 6 bases remained unmatched. The CDR3 covers 15 residues. Germline loops: CDR1 SGHTA, CDR2 FQGTGA. Written as DNA, the CDR3 is TGTGCCAGCAGCCTTAGCGGGAGTAATACCGGGGAGCTGTTTTTT. Amino acid sequence: CASSLSGSNTGELFF. Complete variable domain (other parts from reference TRBV7-3 and TRBJ2-2): GAGVSQTPSNKVTEKGKYVELRCDPISGHTALYWYRQSLGQGPEFLIYFQGTGAADDSGLPNDRFFAVRPEGSVSTLKIQRTERGDSAVYLCASSLSGSNTGELFFGEGSRLTVL.

The CDR3 DNA reads as TGTGCCAGCAGTTTAGTTGCGCAGACCCAGTACTTC. Its translation: CASSLVAQTQYF. The chain is built from TRBV28 and TRBJ2-5; D gene ambiguous. Trimming pared 2 bases from V and 6 bases from J, leaving 7 bases between. Germline lookup yields CDR1 MDHEN and CDR2 SYDVKM. The CDR3 loop spans 12 amino acids. Drawing the rest from reference TRBV28 and TRBJ2-5, the complete variable domain is DVKVTQSSRYLVKRTGEKVFLECVQDMDHENMFWYRQDPGLGLRLIYFSYDVKMKEKGDIPEGYSVSREKKERFSLILESASTNQTSMYLCASSLVAQTQYFGPGTRLLVL.

This clone was detected only once. V gene TRBV5-4 combines with J gene TRBJ1-1; TRBD1 matches 12 bases. CDR1 is SGHNT, CDR2 YYREEE, per germline (reference sequence). The CDR3 is 16 residues long. J gave up 4 bases and V 4 bases, and 8 bases lay outside the gene matches. CDR3 in amino acids: CASSPGTGGAGTEAFF. Here the CDR3 DNA reads TGTGCCAGCAGCCCCGGGACAGGGGGCGCGGGCACTGAAGCTTTCTTT.

This clone occurred a few times. The chain combines TRBV5-6 with TRBJ2-1; 9 bases fit TRBD2. V lost 5 bases to trimming and J lost 0 bases; unmatched junction nucleotides: 6. The CDR3 has 16 amino acids. Germline CDR1 reads SGHDT; CDR2 reads YYEEEE. In nucleotides, the CDR3 is TGTGCCAGCAGTCCCCTAGCGGGAAGCTCCTACAATGAGCAGTTCTTC. Translating it yields CASSPLAGSSYNEQFF.

V and J are TRBV9 and TRBJ1-5; 7 bases agree with TRBD1. The germline V gene encodes CDR1 SGDLS and CDR2 YYNGEE. The CDR3 contains 13 residues. With V trimmed by 0 bases and J by 6 bases, 0 bases remained unmatched. CDR3 nucleotide sequence: TGTGCCAGCAGCGTAGGGGACAGTCAGCCCCAGCATTTT. Residues: CASSVGDSQPQHF.

This chain joins TRBV2 and TRBJ2-1, with D uncertain. The CDR3 loop spans 14 amino acids. The V gene lost 4 bases and the J gene lost 9 bases, with 16 bases spanning the gap. From germline, CDR1 is SNHLY and CDR2 FYNNEI. CDR3 loop: CASSGRISLPEQFF. Written as DNA, the CDR3 is TGTGCCAGCAGTGGGAGAATATCCCTCCCTGAGCAGTTCTTC.

CDR3 DNA sequence: TGTGCCAGCAGTACCACCGTGGGCGGTGCCTACGAGCAGTACTTC. It encodes CASSTTVGGAYEQYF. This chain connects TRBV6-5 to TRBJ2-7, with D unresolved. CDR1 is MNHEY, CDR2 SVGAGI, per germline. V was pared by 5 bases and J by 2 bases, with 16 bases between. The CDR3 is made up of 15 amino acids.

V gene TRBV28 combines with J gene TRBJ2-6, with 11 bases fitting TRBD2. This CDR3 is 18 amino acids long. Germline trimming cut 9 bases from V and 0 bases from J; bases unmatched to any gene: 10. In germline, CDR1 is MDHEN, CDR2 SYDVKM. CDR3 region: CARGKGTSGFSGANVLTF. The CDR3, as DNA: TGTGCCAGGGGAAAGGGGACTAGCGGATTCTCTGGGGCCAACGTCCTGACTTTC. The full variable domain, completed using reference TRBV28 and TRBJ2-6, is DVKVTQSSRYLVKRTGEKVFLECVQDMDHENMFWYRQDPGLGLRLIYFSYDVKMKEKGDIPEGYSVSREKKERFSLILESASTNQTSMYLCARGKGTSGFSGANVLTFGAGSRLTVL.

The rearrangement links TRBV18 to TRBJ1-1; no clear D. The CDR3 consists of 14 residues. Germline values: CDR1 KGHSH, CDR2 LQKENI. V was pared by 3 bases and J by 2 bases, with 10 bases between. CDR3 sequence reads: CASSPIQVNTEAFF. The CDR3 DNA reads TGTGCCAGCTCACCTATTCAGGTAAACACTGAAGCTTTCTTT. The whole variable domain, filled in from reference TRBV18 and TRBJ1-1, reads NAGVMQNPRHLVRRRGQEARLRCSPMKGHSHVYWYRQLPEEGLKFMVYLQKENIIDESGMPKERFSAEFPKEGPSILRIQQVVRGDSAAYFCASSPIQVNTEAFFGQGTRLTVV.

The genes are TRBV28 and TRBJ2-1, with D tentatively TRBD2 (5 bases). The CDR3 runs 14 residues. Per germline, CDR1 MDHEN and CDR2 SYDVKM. The V end lost 4 bases, the J end lost 13 bases, and 20 bases lay between the germline ends. Here the CDR3 DNA reads TGTGCCAGCAGTTCCTCCCGGAGAGCTCCGGGACAGTTCTTC. Translating gives CASSSSRRAPGQFF.

This chain uses TRBV18 with TRBJ2-7, with 10 bases that match TRBD1. Germline V lookup: CDR1 KGHSH, CDR2 LQKENI. Unmatched junction bases numbered 7, after V lost 0 bases and J lost 5 bases. This CDR3 is built from 16 residues. CDR3 residues: CASSPPAGTGVHEQYF. As DNA, the CDR3 is TGTGCCAGCTCACCACCGGCAGGGACAGGGGTCCACGAGCAGTACTTC.

This chain links TRBV7-6 with TRBJ2-3; the D gene could be TRBD1 or TRBD2 (5 bases each). V shed 3 bases and J shed 0 bases, with 10 bases lying between them. The germline gives CDR1 SGHVS, CDR2 FNYEAQ. This CDR3 is 15 amino acids long. The CDR3 sequence: CASSFGTQSTDTQYF. CDR3 nucleotides: TGTGCCAGCAGCTTTGGGACGCAAAGCACAGATACGCAGTATTTT.